This T cell receptor beta chain is drawn from a study of early T cells in non-severe SARS-CoV-2 infection. This clonotype was seen more than once but under ten times. The CDR3 extends over 14 amino acids. V lost 7 bases, J lost 3 bases, and 19 bases lay in between. Germline V lookup: CDR1 SQVTM, CDR2 ANQGSEA. In TCRdb, the 5' RACE reads were re-called with MiXCR into one record per CDR3 protein. This repertoire shows approximately 70,000 distinct CDR3 sequences, around 15% found once; its top ten account for around an eighth. The sequencing input was whole blood. This sequence originates from an adult who was a healthcare worker with PCR-confirmed SARS-CoV-2 infection or an uninfected control (not recorded which). The chain employs TRBV29-1 and TRBJ2-7; TRBD1 might be the D (7 bases). CDR3 in DNA: TGCAGCGCCCGCCGGGACAGCGGGCTCTACGAGCAGTACTTC. This sequence encodes CSARRDSGLYEQYF.